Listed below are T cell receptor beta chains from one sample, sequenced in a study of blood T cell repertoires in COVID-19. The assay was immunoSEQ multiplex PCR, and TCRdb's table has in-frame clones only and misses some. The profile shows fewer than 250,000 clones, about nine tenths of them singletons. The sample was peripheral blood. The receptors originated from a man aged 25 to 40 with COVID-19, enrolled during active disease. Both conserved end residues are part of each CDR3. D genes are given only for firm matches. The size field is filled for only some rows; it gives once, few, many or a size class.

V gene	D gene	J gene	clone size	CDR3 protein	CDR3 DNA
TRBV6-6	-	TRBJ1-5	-	CASSYITGRGNQPQHF	TGTGCCAGCAGTTACATTACAGGACGGGGCAATCAGCCCCAGCATTTT
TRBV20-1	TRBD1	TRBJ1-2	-	CSARTGAGYTF	TGCAGTGCTAGAACAGGGGCCGGCTACACCTTC
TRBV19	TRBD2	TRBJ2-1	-	CASTTSGGTYNEQFF	TGTGCCAGTACGACTAGCGGGGGCACCTACAATGAGCAGTTCTTC
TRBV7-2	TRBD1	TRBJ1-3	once	CASSLRTGDYSGNTIYF	TGTGCCAGCAGCTTAAGGACAGGGGATTACTCTGGAAACACCATATATTTT
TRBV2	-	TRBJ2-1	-	CASSEVPDSYNEQFF	TGTGCCAGCAGTGAAGTACCGGACAGCTACAATGAGCAGTTCTTC
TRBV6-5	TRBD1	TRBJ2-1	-	CASSYDRGGHEQFF	TGTGCCAGCAGCTACGACAGGGGCGGACATGAGCAGTTCTTC
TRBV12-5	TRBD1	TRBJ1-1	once	CASGFTGGLPAFF	TGTGCTAGTGGGTTCACAGGGGGCCTGCCGGCTTTCTTT
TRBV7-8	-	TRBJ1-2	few	CASSLLAGVPSGYGYTF	TGTGCCAGCAGCTTATTAGCAGGGGTTCCTTCGGGCTATGGCTACACCTTC
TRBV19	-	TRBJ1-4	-	CASSRRGGAEKLFF	TGTGCCAGTAGTCGAAGGGGAGGGGCCGAAAAACTGTTTTTT
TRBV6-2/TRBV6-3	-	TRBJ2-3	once	CASNPLGSARGSTDTQYF	TGTGCCAGCAACCCCCTTGGGTCCGCCAGGGGAAGCACAGATACGCAGTATTTT
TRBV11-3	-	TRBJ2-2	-	CASSLVDTGELFF	TGTGCCAGCAGTTTAGTAGACACCGGGGAGCTGTTTTTT
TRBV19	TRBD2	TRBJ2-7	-	CASSMSGVYPYEQYF	TGTGCCAGTAGTATGAGCGGGGTTTACCCCTACGAGCAGTACTTC
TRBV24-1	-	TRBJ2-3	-	CATSKADPSTDTQYF	TGTGCCACCAGTAAAGCGGACCCTAGCACAGATACGCAGTATTTT
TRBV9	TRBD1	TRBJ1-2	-	CASSVVRDRGYGYTF	TGTGCCAGCAGCGTAGTGCGGGACAGGGGATATGGCTACACCTTC
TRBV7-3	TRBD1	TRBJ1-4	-	CASSFKGQGPPGTNEKLFF	TGTGCCAGCAGCTTTAAAGGACAGGGGCCCCCGGGAACTAATGAAAAACTGTTTTTT
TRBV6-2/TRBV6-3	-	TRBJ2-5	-	CASSRGGTAPETQYF	TGTGCCAGCAGTAGAGGAGGGACAGCTCCGGAGACCCAGTACTTC
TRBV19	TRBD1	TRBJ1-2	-	CASSFEPPGQVYGYTF	TGTGCCAGTAGTTTCGAACCGCCGGGACAGGTCTATGGCTACACCTTC